A selection of T cell receptor beta chains follows, all from one sample in a study of PD-L1 blockade in urothelial cancer. Only in-frame clones appear in the TCRdb table, and some are missing; sequencing was by immunoSEQ multiplex PCR. Among over 75,000 clones listed, more than 75% were seen once. Sequenced here: PBMCs, sampled around atezolizumab (anti-PD-L1) treatment. Receptors originate from a man in his 60s with urothelial cancer. Both conserved end residues are part of each CDR3. A D gene is named only where the DNA matches it firmly. Size is omitted from some rows. Given values are once, few, many or a class for expanded clones.

DNA: TGTGCCACCTTAGCGGGGACTAACACCGGGGAGCTGTTTTTT
CDR3: CATLAGTNTGELFF
D: TRBD2
J: TRBJ2-2
V: TRBV6-6
size: NA

DNA: TGTGCCAGCAGTTACTCGGCAGGGAGGAGCATTCAGTACTTC
CDR3: CASSYSAGRSIQYF
D: NA
J: TRBJ2-4
V: TRBV6-5
size: NA

DNA: TGTGCCAGTAGTATCGGACTAGCTGGGAAAGAGACCCAGTACTTC
CDR3: CASSIGLAGKETQYF
D: TRBD2
J: TRBJ2-5
V: TRBV19
size: NA

DNA: TGTGCCAGCAGCTCCGGGACAGGCGGGCAGGCCCAGTACTTC
CDR3: CASSSGTGGQAQYF
D: TRBD1
J: TRBJ2-5
V: TRBV7-9
size: NA

DNA: TGTGCCGGTGGGGAGAATATGAACACTGAAGCTTTCTTT
CDR3: CAGGENMNTEAFF
D: NA
J: TRBJ1-1
V: TRBV7-9
size: NA

DNA: TGTGCCAGCAGCGCACCGGGTATGGAGACCCAGTACTTC
CDR3: CASSAPGMETQYF
D: NA
J: TRBJ2-5
V: TRBV9
size: NA

DNA: TGTGCCAGCTCACCACCGAAGGCTAGCGGGAGACCAGAGACCCAGTACTTC
CDR3: CASSPPKASGRPETQYF
D: TRBD2
J: TRBJ2-5
V: TRBV18
size: NA

DNA: TGTGCCAGCAGCCAAGGGGTCGGGACTAGCGGTTACAATGAGCAGTTCTTC
CDR3: CASSQGVGTSGYNEQFF
D: TRBD2
J: TRBJ2-1
V: TRBV4-2
size: NA

DNA: TGTGCCAGCAGGACCCCAGGGCGCGATGGCTACACCTTC
CDR3: CASRTPGRDGYTF
D: NA
J: TRBJ1-2
V: TRBV25-1
size: NA

DNA: TGTGCCAGCAGCCTAGAGCGCGGGGAGCTGTTTTTT
CDR3: CASSLERGELFF
D: NA
J: TRBJ2-2
V: TRBV5-6
size: NA

DNA: TGCGCCAGCAGCCGTACAGGGGGGCAAGAGACCCAGTACTTC
CDR3: CASSRTGGQETQYF
D: TRBD1
J: TRBJ2-5
V: TRBV4-3
size: NA

DNA: TGTGCCAGTAGTGGAGTAGGGACTAGCTCCTACAATGAGCAGTTCTTC
CDR3: CASSGVGTSSYNEQFF
D: TRBD2
J: TRBJ2-1
V: TRBV19
size: NA

DNA: TGTGCCATGGACGGGAGTGGCGGAGACACCGGGGAGCTGTTTTTT
CDR3: CAMDGSGGDTGELFF
D: NA
J: TRBJ2-2
V: TRBV30
size: once

DNA: TGTGCCAGCAGTTACGGCCCTGAAGCTTTCTTT
CDR3: CASSYGPEAFF
D: NA
J: TRBJ1-1
V: TRBV6-5
size: NA

DNA: TGTGCCACGCTGGTACTGGGGACAGAGAACACTGAAGCTTTCTTT
CDR3: CATLVLGTENTEAFF
D: TRBD1
J: TRBJ1-1
V: TRBV11-2
size: NA

DNA: TGTGCCAGCAGCTTAGAAACGGGAGGGGTGGAGACCCAGTACTTC
CDR3: CASSLETGGVETQYF
D: TRBD2
J: TRBJ2-5
V: TRBV11-3
size: NA

DNA: TGTGCCAGCAGCAAAGACTCCATCCCCTACGAGCAGTACTTC
CDR3: CASSKDSIPYEQYF
D: NA
J: TRBJ2-7
V: TRBV21-1
size: NA

DNA: TGCGCCAGCAGCCAAGAGAAGGGAGGCGTAGACACCGGGGAGCTGTTTTTT
CDR3: CASSQEKGGVDTGELFF
D: NA
J: TRBJ2-2
V: TRBV4-3
size: NA

DNA: TGTGCCAGCAGCTTAGGACAGGGGGCTAACACCGGGGAGCTGTTTTTT
CDR3: CASSLGQGANTGELFF
D: TRBD1
J: TRBJ2-2
V: TRBV7-6
size: NA

DNA: TGCGCCAGCAGACCCGGGACAGGGGGGGCCTACGAGCAGTACTTC
CDR3: CASRPGTGGAYEQYF
D: TRBD1
J: TRBJ2-7
V: TRBV10-2
size: NA

DNA: TGTGCCAGTTCTTCTACGAGTTGGCAGCCCCAGCATTTT
CDR3: CASSSTSWQPQHF
D: NA
J: TRBJ1-5
V: TRBV19
size: NA

DNA: TGTGCCAGCAGCACGGTCAGACAGGGAGATTCACCCCTCCACTTT
CDR3: CASSTVRQGDSPLHF
D: TRBD1
J: TRBJ1-6
V: TRBV5-5
size: NA

DNA: TGTGCCAGCAGCTTGGCCTCGCAGGGAAACTACGAGCAGTACTTC
CDR3: CASSLASQGNYEQYF
D: NA
J: TRBJ2-7
V: TRBV5-4
size: NA

DNA: TGCGCCAGCAGCTTGGCGACAGGGAGTCAGCCCCAGCATTTT
CDR3: CASSLATGSQPQHF
D: TRBD1
J: TRBJ1-5
V: TRBV5-1
size: NA